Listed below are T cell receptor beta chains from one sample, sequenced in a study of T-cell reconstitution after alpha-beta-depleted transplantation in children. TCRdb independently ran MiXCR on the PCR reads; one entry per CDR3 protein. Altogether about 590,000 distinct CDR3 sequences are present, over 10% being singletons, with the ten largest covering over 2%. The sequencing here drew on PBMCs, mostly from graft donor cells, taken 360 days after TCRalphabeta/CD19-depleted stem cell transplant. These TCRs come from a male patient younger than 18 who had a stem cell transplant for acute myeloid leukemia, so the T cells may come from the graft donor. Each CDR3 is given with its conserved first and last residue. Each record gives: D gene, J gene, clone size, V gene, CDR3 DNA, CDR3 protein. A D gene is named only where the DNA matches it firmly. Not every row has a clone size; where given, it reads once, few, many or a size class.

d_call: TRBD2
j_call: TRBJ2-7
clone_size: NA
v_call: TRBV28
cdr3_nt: TGTGCCAGTAAAACTAGCGGGAGTACCCACGAGCAGTACTTC
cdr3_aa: CASKTSGSTHEQYF

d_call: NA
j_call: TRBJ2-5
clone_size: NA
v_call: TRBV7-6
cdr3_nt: TGTGCCAGCAGCGCGGGCCCGGAGACCCAGTACTTC
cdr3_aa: CASSAGPETQYF

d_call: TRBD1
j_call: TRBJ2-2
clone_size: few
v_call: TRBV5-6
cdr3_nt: TGTGCCAGCAGCTTGACCGGGACAGGGCTAACCGGGGAGCTGTTTTTT
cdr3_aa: CASSLTGTGLTGELFF

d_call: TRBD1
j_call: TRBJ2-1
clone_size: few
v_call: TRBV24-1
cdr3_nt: TGTGCCACCAGTGATCCTAATAGACAGGGCCAGTTCTTC
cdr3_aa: CATSDPNRQGQFF

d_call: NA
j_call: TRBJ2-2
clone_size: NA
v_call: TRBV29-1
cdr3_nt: TGCAGCGTTGATCCAGGGGCAGGGGAGCTGTTTTTT
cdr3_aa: CSVDPGAGELFF

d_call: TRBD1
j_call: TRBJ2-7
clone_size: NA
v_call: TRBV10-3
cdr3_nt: TGTGCCACCCAAATTGTTGGACAGGGGTTTGGTGAGCAGTACTTC
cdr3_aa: CATQIVGQGFGEQYF

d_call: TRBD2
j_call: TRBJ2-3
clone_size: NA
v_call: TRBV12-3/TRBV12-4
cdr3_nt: TGTGCCAGCAGTTTGGAGGGTAGCGGGAGGGCAGATACGCAGTATTTT
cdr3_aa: CASSLEGSGRADTQYF

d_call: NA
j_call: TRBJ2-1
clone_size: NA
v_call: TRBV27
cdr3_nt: TGTGCCAGCAGTTTCGTATCGTGGGGCGATGCTGAGCAGTTCTTC
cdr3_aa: CASSFVSWGDAEQFF

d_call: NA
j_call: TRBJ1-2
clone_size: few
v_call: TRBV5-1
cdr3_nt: TGCGCCAGCAGTGGTGGGTTAAACTATGGCTACACCTTC
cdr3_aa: CASSGGLNYGYTF

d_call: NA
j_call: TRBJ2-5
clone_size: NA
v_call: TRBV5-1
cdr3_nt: TGCGCCAGCAGCTTGGCCAGGGGGGTTACGGGGACCCAGTACTTC
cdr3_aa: CASSLARGVTGTQYF

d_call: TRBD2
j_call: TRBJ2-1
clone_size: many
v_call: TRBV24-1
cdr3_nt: TGTGCCACCAGTGAGTTATGTCAGCGGGAGAGTAAAAATGAGCAGTTCTTC
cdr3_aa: CATSELCQRESKNEQFF

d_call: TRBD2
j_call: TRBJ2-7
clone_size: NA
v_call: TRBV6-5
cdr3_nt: TGTGCCAGCAGTTACCTGACTAGCGGGAGGCTGGAAGGGAGGAAGCAGTACTTC
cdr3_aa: CASSYLTSGRLEGRKQYF

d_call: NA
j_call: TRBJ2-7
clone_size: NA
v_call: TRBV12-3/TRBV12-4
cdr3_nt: TGTGCCAGCAGTTTAAGGGATTACGAGCAGTACTTC
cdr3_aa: CASSLRDYEQYF

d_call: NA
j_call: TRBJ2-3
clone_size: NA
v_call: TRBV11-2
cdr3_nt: TGTGCCAGCAGCTTAGTTCCAGCGGTGAGCACAGATACGCAGTATTTT
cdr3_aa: CASSLVPAVSTDTQYF

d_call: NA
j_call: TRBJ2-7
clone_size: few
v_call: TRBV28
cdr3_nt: TGTGCCAGCAGTGAGACCGGCTACGAGCAGTACTTC
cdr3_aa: CASSETGYEQYF

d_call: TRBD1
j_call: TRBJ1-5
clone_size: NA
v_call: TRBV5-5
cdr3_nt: TGTGCCAGCAGCTTGAGGTTGGGGGACAGTAGCAATCAGCCCCAGCATTTT
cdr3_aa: CASSLRLGDSSNQPQHF